The 2 T cell receptor beta chains below come from one sample, sequenced in a study of cytomegalovirus exposure and HLA in healthy donors. 13 Jbeta primers and 60 Vbeta primers were used for the PCR. Some clones are missing from TCRdb's copy, which holds only in-frame ones; the method was immunoSEQ multiplex PCR. The sample lists roughly 99,000 clones; around three quarters were seen once. Sequencing used PBMCs. Receptors were obtained from a male donor in good health and CMV-seronegative.

The genes are TRBV19 and TRBJ1-2; unclear D gene. The length of the CDR3 is 14 residues. Trimming took off 7 bases at V and 7 bases at J, with 19 bases between the two ends. CDR1 is LNHDA, CDR2 SQIVND, per germline (reference sequence). The CDR3 sequence is CASNNVGEAPGYTF. The CDR3 nucleotides read TGTGCCAGTAACAACGTCGGGGAAGCGCCTGGCTACACCTTC.

This sequence joins TRBV12-5 and TRBJ2-2, with D possibly matching TRBD1 (6 bases). V was cut by 5 bases and J by 2 bases, with 12 bases left in between. The germline gives CDR1 LGHNT, CDR2 FRNRAP. This CDR3 is 15 amino acids long. CDR3 loop: CASGRDTPNTGELFF. CDR3 bases: TGTGCTAGTGGTCGGGACACACCAAACACCGGGGAGCTGTTTTTT. The full variable domain, completed using reference TRBV12-5 and TRBJ2-2, is DARVTQTPRHKVTEMGQEVTMRCQPILGHNTVFWYRQTMMQGLELLAYFRNRAPLDDSGMPKDRFSAEMPDATLATLKIQPSEPRDSAVYFCASGRDTPNTGELFFGEGSRLTVL.